This T cell receptor (beta chain) was obtained from a study of vaccination effects on CD4 cells after COVID-19 (dated by TCRdb to about 2022). At the level of the whole study: Across the study, the median time from the second dose to post-vaccine sampling was 72 days (range 14 to 241). The Oncomine TCR Beta short-read assay on an Illumina iSeq 100 was used to sequence cultures from other donors in the study. SARS-CoV-2 spike-specific CD4+ TCR repertoires from before and after mRNA vaccination were compared in COVID-19 convalescent patients and in infection-naive vaccine recipients. Altogether, roughly 10 COVID-19 convalescent patients and 4 SARS-CoV-2-naive healthy vaccine recipients made up the full study. Overall study outcomes, separate from this receptor: The study was limited by a small number of convalescent patients, and early post-infection timepoints were lacking. Both infection-induced and vaccine-induced clones contracted markedly at late post-vaccination timepoints, which is consistent with waning T cell responses. In healthy vaccine recipients, vaccine-induced clones were almost all SARS-CoV-2 mono-reactive, with only 1 of 255 cross-reactive with common cold coronaviruses.

Receptor amplification or capture employed the immunoSEQ multiplex PCR assay. DNA from the cultured, isolated CD4+ T cells was subjected to TCR beta CDR3 sequencing. In the authors' own workflow: Non-productive TCR sequences were removed, reads were trimmed to the CDR3 region, and CDR3s of at least 7 amino acids were retained. Antigen-specific clonotypes were identified with the MANAFEST web app by comparing expansion in peptide wells against reference cultures. To count as positive, a clone had to show expansion at FDR<0.05 compared with the reference and with all other wells, an odds ratio above 5, and a frequency above 0.1% in two replicate wells. Cross-reactive clonotypes were defined as significantly expanded in SARS-CoV-2 spike wells and in at least one common cold coronavirus spike condition. Levenshtein distance calculated with the stringdist R package was used to assess CDR3 similarity, and unrooted trees were constructed with ape in R 3.6.1. Held by TCRdb, this immuneACCESS table contains in-frame sequences only and omits some clones. Under half of the omission traces to an unresolved V gene where checked; the cause of the rest is unknown. That table gives V, J and clone size, and the DNA gave D and trimming. The sample table holds about 33,000 clones, of which around 82% were seen once. The leading ten clones occupy about 1.6% of the sample.

In the ViraFEST assay, PBMC were stimulated with viral peptide pools, and TCR sequencing was then used to find antigen-specific CD4+ T cell clonotypes based on their expansion. After less than eleven days of culture, CD4+ T cells were isolated with the EasySep CD4+ T cell isolation kit. Two doses of either the BNT162b2 or the mRNA-1273 mRNA SARS-CoV-2 vaccine were administered to participants. Negative nucleocapsid antibody results before and after vaccination confirmed that the healthy vaccine recipients had no prior SARS-CoV-2 infection. Two million PBMC per well were cultured in IMDM with about 4.5% human AB serum, 10 IU/ml IL-2 and gentamicin, plus 10 ug/ml peptides. Half of the culture medium was replaced with fresh IL-2-containing medium on days 3 and 7. Unless noted otherwise, every peptide stimulation condition was cultured in triplicate wells. Using Ficoll-Paque Plus gradient centrifugation, PBMC were separated from whole blood and then either used fresh or cryopreserved at -140C. The spike proteins of SARS-CoV-2 and of the common cold coronaviruses HCoV-NL63, HCoV-OC43 and HCoV-229E were spanned by overlapping peptide pools. Genomic DNA was extracted from cultured CD4+ T cells with the QIAamp micro DNA kit.

Points on this clone: It has no known antigen specificity. The input lacks base qualities; no much larger clone sits a single base away.

According to the germline V gene (reference sequence), CDR1 reads LNHDA and CDR2 reads SQIVND. Its CDR3 holds 12 amino acids, cysteine through phenylalanine. The CDR3 DNA has 36 bases and is translated from base 1. V and J are trimmed by 8 bases and 8 bases, and the gene matches miss 7 bases of the junction. This sequence originates from a human donor who received a COVID-19 vaccine. Some clones in this sample may be carry-over from other donors' samples. The chain is made from TRBV19 and TRBJ1-1, with TRBD1 matching 8 junction bases. The sequencing here drew on CD4+ T cells from PBMCs cultured with HCoV-NL63 spike peptides, taken after COVID-19 vaccination. This specimen's cell subset or site label, interpreted: HCoV-NL63 spike overlapping peptide pool stimulation. This receptor has the CDR3 CASVRGTGEAFF. The sequence in DNA is TGTGCCAGTGTACGCGGGACAGGAGAAGCTTTCTTT. The reference TRBV19 and TRBJ1-1 proteins fill in what lies around the CDR3, so the full variable domain reads DGGITQSPKYLFRKEGQNVTLSCEQNLNHDAMYWYRQDPGQGLRLIYYSQIVNDFQKGDIAEGYSVSREKKESFPLTVTSAQKNPTAFYLCASVRGTGEAFFGQGTRLTVV.